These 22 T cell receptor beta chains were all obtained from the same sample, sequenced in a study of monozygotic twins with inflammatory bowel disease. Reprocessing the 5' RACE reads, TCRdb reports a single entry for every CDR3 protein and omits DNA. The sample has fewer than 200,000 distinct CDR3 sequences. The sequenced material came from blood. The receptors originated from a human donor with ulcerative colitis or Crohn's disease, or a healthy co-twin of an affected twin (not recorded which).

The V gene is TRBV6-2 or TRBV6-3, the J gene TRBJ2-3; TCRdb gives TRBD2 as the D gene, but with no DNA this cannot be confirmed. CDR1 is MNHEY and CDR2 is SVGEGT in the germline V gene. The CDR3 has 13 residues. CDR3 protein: CASGLAGGDTQYF.

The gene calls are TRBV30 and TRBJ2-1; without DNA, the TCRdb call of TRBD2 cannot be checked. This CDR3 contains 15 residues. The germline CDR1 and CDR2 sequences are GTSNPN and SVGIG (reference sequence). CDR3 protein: CAWSVGAGGSNEQFF. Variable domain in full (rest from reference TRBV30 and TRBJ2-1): SQTIHQWPATLVQPVGSPLSLECTVEGTSNPNLYWYRQAAGRGLQLLFYSVGIGQISSEVPQNLSASRPQDRQFILSSKKLLLSDSGFYLCAWSVGAGGSNEQFFGPGTRLTVL.

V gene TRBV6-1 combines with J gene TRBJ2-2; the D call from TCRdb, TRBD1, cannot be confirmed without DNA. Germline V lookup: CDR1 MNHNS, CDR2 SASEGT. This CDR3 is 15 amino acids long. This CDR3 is CASSVGDTSTGELFF.

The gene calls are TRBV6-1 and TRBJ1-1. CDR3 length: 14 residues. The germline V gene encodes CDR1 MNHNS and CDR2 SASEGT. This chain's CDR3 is CASRENGPNTEAFF.

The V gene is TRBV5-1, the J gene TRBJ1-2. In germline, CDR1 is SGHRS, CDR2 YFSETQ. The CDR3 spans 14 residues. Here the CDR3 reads CASSLSPANYGYTF.

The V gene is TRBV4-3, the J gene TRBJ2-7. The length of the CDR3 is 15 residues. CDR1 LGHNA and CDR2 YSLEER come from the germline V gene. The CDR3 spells CASSQDRYHLYEQYF.

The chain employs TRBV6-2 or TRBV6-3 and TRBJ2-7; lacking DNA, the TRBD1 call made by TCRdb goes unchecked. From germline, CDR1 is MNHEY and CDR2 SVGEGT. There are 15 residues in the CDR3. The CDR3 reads CASRRETGIWYEQYF.

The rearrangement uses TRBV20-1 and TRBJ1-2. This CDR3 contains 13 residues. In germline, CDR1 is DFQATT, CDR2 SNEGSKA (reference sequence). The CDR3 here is CSARVTGPYGYTF.

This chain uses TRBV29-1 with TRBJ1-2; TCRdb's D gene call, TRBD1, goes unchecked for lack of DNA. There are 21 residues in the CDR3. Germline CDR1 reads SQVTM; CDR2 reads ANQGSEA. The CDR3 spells CSVEDLPKRTGHRKPYYGYTF.

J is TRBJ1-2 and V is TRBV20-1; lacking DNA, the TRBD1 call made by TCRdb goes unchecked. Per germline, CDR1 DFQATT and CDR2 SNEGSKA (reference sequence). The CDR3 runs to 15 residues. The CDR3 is CSARRGASRAYGYTF.

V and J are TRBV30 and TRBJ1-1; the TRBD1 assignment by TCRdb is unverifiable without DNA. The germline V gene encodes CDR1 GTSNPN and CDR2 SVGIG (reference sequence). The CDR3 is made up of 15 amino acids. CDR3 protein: CAWRWKGQLNTEAFF.

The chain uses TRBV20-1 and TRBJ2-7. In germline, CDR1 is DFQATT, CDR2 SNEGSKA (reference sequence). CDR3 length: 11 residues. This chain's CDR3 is CSALWAYEQYF.

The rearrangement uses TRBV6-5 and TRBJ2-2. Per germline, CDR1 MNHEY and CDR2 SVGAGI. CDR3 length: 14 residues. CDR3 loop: CASSYSAVTGELFF.

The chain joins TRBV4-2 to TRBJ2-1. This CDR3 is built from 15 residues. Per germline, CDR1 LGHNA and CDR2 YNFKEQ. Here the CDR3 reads CASSQDLQTDNEQFF.

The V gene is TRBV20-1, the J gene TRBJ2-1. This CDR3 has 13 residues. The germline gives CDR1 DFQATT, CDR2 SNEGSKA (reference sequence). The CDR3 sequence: CSAEGNNDNEQFF.

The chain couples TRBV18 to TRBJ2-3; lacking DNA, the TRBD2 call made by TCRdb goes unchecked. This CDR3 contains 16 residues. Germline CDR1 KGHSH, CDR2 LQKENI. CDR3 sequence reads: CASSPPSGIPADTQYF.

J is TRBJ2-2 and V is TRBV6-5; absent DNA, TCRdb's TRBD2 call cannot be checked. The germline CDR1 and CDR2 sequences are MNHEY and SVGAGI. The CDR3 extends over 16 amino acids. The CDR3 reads CASSYMGLDYTGELFF.

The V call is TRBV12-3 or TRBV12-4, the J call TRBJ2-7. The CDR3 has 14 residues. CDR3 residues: CASSLEGMGYEQYF.

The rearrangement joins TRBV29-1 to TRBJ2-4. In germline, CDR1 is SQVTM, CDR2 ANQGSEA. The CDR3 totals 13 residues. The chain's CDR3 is CSVTSGAKNIQYF. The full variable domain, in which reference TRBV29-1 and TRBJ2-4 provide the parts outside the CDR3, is SAVISQKPSRDICQRGTSLTIQCQVDSQVTMMFWYRQQPGQSLTLIATANQGSEATYESGFVIDKFPISRPNLTFSTLTVSNMSPEDSSIYLCSVTSGAKNIQYFGAGTRLSVL.

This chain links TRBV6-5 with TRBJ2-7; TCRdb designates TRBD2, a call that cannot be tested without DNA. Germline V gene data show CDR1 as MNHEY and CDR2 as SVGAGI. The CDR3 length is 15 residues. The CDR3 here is CASSYSAEWSYEQYF.

CDR3 sequence reads: CSARALGQETQYF. The V call is TRBV20-1, the J call TRBJ2-5. Looked up from germline, CDR1 is DFQATT and CDR2 is SNEGSKA (reference sequence). The length of the CDR3 is 13 residues.

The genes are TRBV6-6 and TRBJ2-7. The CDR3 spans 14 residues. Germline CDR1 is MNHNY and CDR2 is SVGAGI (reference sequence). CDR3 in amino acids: CASSQWESAYEQYF.